The rows below give T cell receptor beta chains drawn from one sample of a study of blood T cells in healthy people across ages. Each CDR3 protein gets one entry after TCRdb re-called the 5' RACE reads with MiXCR. The sample yields some 1.8 million distinct CDR3 sequences, approximately 40% seen once. The sequencing sample was made of blood. These TCRs come from a human donor in good health. The CDR3 runs from the conserved cysteine through the conserved F or W. The D gene is left open where the match is weak. For some rows the clone size is stated as once, few or many, or as a class when expanded; others skip it.

J gene,D gene,clone size,V gene,CDR3 protein,CDR3 DNA
TRBJ2-1,-,-,TRBV4-3,CASSQESVLVVGNEQFF,TGCGCCAGCAGCCAAGAATCTGTACTAGTTGTCGGCAATGAGCAGTTCTTC
TRBJ1-5,TRBD1,-,TRBV7-2,CASSLGFYRGRPYSNQPQHF,TGTGCCAGCAGCTTAGGGTTCTATAGGGGGCGTCCCTACAGCAATCAGCCCCAGCATTTT
TRBJ2-1,-,-,TRBV5-1,CASNPLAGRPYNEQFF,TGCGCCAGCAACCCATTGGCGGGCCGCCCATACAATGAGCAGTTCTTC
TRBJ2-7,-,-,TRBV4-1,CASSETPDSSPDEQYF,TGCGCCAGCAGCGAAACCCCGGACAGCTCTCCGGACGAGCAGTACTTC
TRBJ2-1,TRBD2,-,TRBV20-1,CSAVDGTRFNEQFF,TGCAGTGCTGTAGACGGGACTAGGTTCAATGAGCAGTTCTTC
TRBJ1-2,TRBD1,-,TRBV9,CASSVARGQGEIYGYTF,TGTGCCAGCAGCGTAGCTCGAGGACAGGGAGAGATCTATGGCTACACCTTC
TRBJ2-3,-,many,TRBV5-5,CASSLDAVSTDTQYF,TGTGCCAGCAGCTTGGACGCGGTTAGCACAGATACGCAGTATTTT
TRBJ2-7,-,-,TRBV4-2,CASSPAANSYEQYF,TGTGCCAGCAGCCCCGCCGCCAACTCCTACGAGCAGTACTTC
TRBJ2-3,-,-,TRBV7-9,CASSLWPITDTQYF,TGTGCCAGCAGCTTGTGGCCGATCACAGATACGCAGTATTTT
TRBJ2-5,TRBD1,-,TRBV5-5,CASSLAPTGGGETQYF,TGTGCCAGCAGCTTGGCTCCAACAGGGGGCGGTGAGACCCAGTACTTC
TRBJ2-1,TRBD2,few,TRBV29-1,CSAGTSFNEQFF,TGCAGCGCCGGGACTAGTTTCAATGAGCAGTTCTTC
TRBJ2-7,-,-,TRBV20-1,CSARRGGGFGEQYF,TGCAGTGCTAGGCGTGGGGGCGGCTTCGGCGAGCAGTACTTC
TRBJ2-5,-,few,TRBV4-3,CASSQALQGLETQYF,TGCGCCAGCAGCCAAGCCCTCCAGGGTCTCGAGACCCAGTACTTC
TRBJ2-1,-,few,TRBV6-6,CASSYPVEGESYNEQFF,TGTGCCAGCAGTTACCCAGTGGAAGGGGAATCGTACAATGAGCAGTTCTTC
TRBJ1-5,TRBD1,-,TRBV20-1,CSALDRVRNQPQHF,TGCAGTGCCTTGGACAGGGTAAGGAATCAGCCCCAGCATTTT
TRBJ2-5,-,-,TRBV30,CAWRDSARTQYF,TGTGCCTGGAGGGACAGCGCTCGGACCCAGTACTTC
TRBJ2-3,TRBD2,-,TRBV29-1,CSVLRTSGLSDTQYF,TGCAGCGTTTTGAGGACTAGCGGGTTATCAGATACGCAGTATTTT
TRBJ2-3,-,-,TRBV12-3/TRBV12-4,CASSISGGSSTDTQYF,TGTGCCAGCAGCATCTCTGGGGGGAGTAGCACAGATACGCAGTATTTT
TRBJ1-4,TRBD1,few,TRBV6-6,CATQKQGANEKLFF,TGTGCCACACAAAAACAGGGGGCTAATGAAAAACTGTTTTTT
TRBJ2-3,-,-,TRBV6-6,CASSYSNGGDTQYF,TGTGCCAGCAGTTACTCGAACGGAGGAGATACGCAGTATTTT
TRBJ2-3,-,-,TRBV28,CATYLPGDTQYF,TGTGCCACCTATCTCCCGGGGGATACGCAGTATTTT
TRBJ2-3,TRBD1,once,TRBV15,CATRHRDRGTYF,TGTGCCACCAGACACCGAGACAGGGGAACGTATTTT
TRBJ1-5,-,-,TRBV20-1,CSARALRDHQPQHF,TGCAGTGCTAGAGCTCTGCGGGACCATCAGCCCCAGCATTTT
TRBJ2-1,TRBD1,-,TRBV5-1,CASSLGQGVPNEQFF,TGCGCCAGCAGCTTGGGACAGGGGGTGCCCAATGAGCAGTTCTTC
TRBJ1-2,-,few,TRBV5-5,CASSFDVGDGYTF,TGTGCCAGCAGCTTCGATGTGGGGGATGGCTACACCTTC
TRBJ1-4,-,once,TRBV11-2,CASSLEYGEKLVF,TGTGCCAGCAGCTTAGAGTACGGTGAAAAACTGGTTTTT
TRBJ1-1,-,-,TRBV7-2,CASSLSHPARTEAFF,TGTGCCAGCAGCTTATCGCACCCAGCGAGGACTGAAGCTTTCTTT
TRBJ2-5,-,many,TRBV7-2,CASSLDSPQETQYF,TGTGCCAGCAGCTTAGATTCTCCCCAAGAGACCCAGTACTTC
TRBJ2-3,-,-,TRBV3-1,CASSQRGLGTDTQYF,TGTGCCAGCAGCCAACGGGGATTGGGCACAGATACGCAGTATTTT
TRBJ1-1,TRBD1,-,TRBV20-1,CSAREWRGGYTEAFF,TGCAGTGCTAGAGAGTGGAGAGGGGGCTACACTGAAGCTTTCTTT
TRBJ2-3,-,-,TRBV18,CASSRGGTSTDTQYF,TGTGCCAGCTCACGGGGAGGGACAAGCACAGATACGCAGTATTTT
TRBJ2-2,-,-,TRBV20-1,CSTSGGRGTGELFF,TGCAGTACTAGTGGGGGCAGGGGCACCGGGGAGCTGTTTTTT
TRBJ1-1,-,-,TRBV7-2,CASSLVGNGRKAFF,TGTGCCAGCAGCTTGGTAGGGAACGGACGTAAAGCTTTCTTT
TRBJ2-7,-,few,TRBV11-2,CASSLTHTYEQYF,TGTGCCAGCAGCTTGACCCATACCTACGAGCAGTACTTC
TRBJ2-3,-,few,TRBV12-3/TRBV12-4,CASSLRRWSTDTQYF,TGTGCCAGCAGTTTACGGCGGTGGAGCACAGATACGCAGTATTTT
TRBJ2-7,-,-,TRBV21-1,CASSNQGAYDEQYF,TGTGCCAGCAGCAACCAGGGTGCTTACGACGAGCAGTACTTC